Listed below are T cell receptor beta chains from one sample, sequenced in a study of T cells and Merkel cell carcinoma outcomes. The assay was immunoSEQ multiplex PCR, and TCRdb's table has in-frame clones only and misses some. This table has fewer than 20,000 clones, approximately 80% appearing once. Sample: tumor tissue from Merkel cell carcinoma. These receptors came from a human donor with Merkel cell carcinoma. Both conserved end residues are part of each CDR3. A D gene is named only where the DNA matches it firmly.

J | V | length | D | DNA | CDR3
TRBJ1-4 | TRBV6-1 | 14 | - | TGTGCCAGCAGTTGGACAACAACTAATGAAAAACTGTTTTTT | CASSWTTTNEKLFF
TRBJ1-6 | TRBV4-1 | 14 | - | TGCGCCAGCAGCCAAGACCCGGGAAGGTCACCCCTCCACTTT | CASSQDPGRSPLHF
TRBJ1-2 | TRBV15 | 13 | - | TGTGCCACCAGCAGAGATGGGGAATATGGCTACACCTTC | CATSRDGEYGYTF
TRBJ2-2 | TRBV11-1 | 15 | TRBD1 | TGTGCCAGCAGCCCCCGGGACAGGGACGGCGGGGAGCTGTTTTTT | CASSPRDRDGGELFF
TRBJ2-3 | TRBV20-1 | 11 | - | TGCAGTGCCAAAGGCGCAGATACGCAGTATTTT | CSAKGADTQYF
TRBJ2-1 | TRBV25-1 | 16 | TRBD2 | TGTGCCAGCAGTGATGGGGGCGGGAGGAGCTACAATGAGCAGTTCTTC | CASSDGGGRSYNEQFF
TRBJ2-7 | TRBV25-1 | 15 | - | TGTGCCAGCAGTGAATATGAAGGGGGGTCCTACGAGCAGTACTTC | CASSEYEGGSYEQYF
TRBJ1-1 | TRBV19 | 13 | - | TGTGCCAGTAGACTAACACAGAACACTGAAGCTTTCTTT | CASRLTQNTEAFF
TRBJ2-5 | TRBV7-9 | 15 | TRBD1 | TGTGCCAGCAGCTTACCACCCTCCGGGACAGGGGTATACGACTTC | CASSLPPSGTGVYDF
TRBJ2-7 | TRBV29-1 | 13 | - | TGCAGCGTTGTGTACAGGGAAAGCTACGAGCAGTACTTC | CSVVYRESYEQYF